The rows below give T cell receptor beta chains drawn from one sample of a study of post-analysis software for immune sequencing data. TCRdb re-analysed the PCR reads in MiXCR, keeping a single row per CDR3 protein. The sample has hundreds of thousands of distinct CDR3 sequences, around 27% seen once. Sequencing input: blood. Source of these receptors: a girl under 18 with multiple sclerosis. The CDR3 runs from the conserved cysteine through the conserved F or W. D genes are given only for firm matches. Clone sizes are given selectively: once, few, many, or a class where the clone is expanded.

CDR3 protein,CDR3 DNA,D gene,J gene,CDR3 length,V gene,clone size
CAGSLNTGSPSGANVLTF,TGTGCCGGCTCACTCAACACCGGCTCACCCTCTGGGGCCAACGTCCTGACTTTC,NA,TRBJ2-6,18,TRBV18,NA
CASRENRSAFF,TGTGCCAGCAGGGAAAACAGGTCGGCTTTCTTT,NA,TRBJ1-1,11,TRBV12-3/TRBV12-4,NA
CATSTRGAQYF,TGTGCCACCAGCACGAGGGGGGCCCAGTACTTC,NA,TRBJ2-7,11,TRBV15,few
CASRYVANTEAFF,TGTGCCAGCAGGTACGTGGCGAACACTGAAGCTTTCTTT,NA,TRBJ1-1,13,TRBV6-2/TRBV6-3,NA
CVTSREALGNTGELFF,TGTGTCACCAGCAGAGAAGCCCTGGGGAACACCGGGGAGCTGTTTTTT,NA,TRBJ2-2,16,TRBV15,NA
CASSQDYAVWGYTF,TGCGCCAGCAGCCAAGATTATGCTGTGTGGGGCTACACCTTC,NA,TRBJ1-2,14,TRBV4-1,few
CASSSSRGSLRETQYF,TGTGCCAGCAGCTCCAGTCGGGGAAGCCTCAGGGAGACCCAGTACTTC,NA,TRBJ2-5,16,TRBV3-1,NA
CASTSWGGTRETPSTDTQYF,TGTGCCAGCACCTCTTGGGGGGGAACCCGCGAGACCCCGAGCACAGATACGCAGTATTTT,TRBD2,TRBJ2-3,20,TRBV7-9,NA
CATRGNEQYF,TGTGCCACCAGGGGGAACGAGCAGTACTTC,TRBD1,TRBJ2-7,10,TRBV28,NA
CSARDSRTVGYGYTF,TGCAGTGCTAGAGATTCCAGGACAGTAGGCTATGGCTACACCTTC,NA,TRBJ1-2,15,TRBV20-1,NA
CASGRSGTYNEQFF,TGTGCCAGCGGACGTAGCGGGACCTACAATGAGCAGTTCTTC,TRBD2,TRBJ2-1,14,TRBV28,few
CASSFSGSSGYTF,TGTGCCAGCAGCTTCTCGGGGTCGTCTGGCTACACCTTC,NA,TRBJ1-2,13,TRBV7-2,few
CASSQGGLAGDEQYF,TGTGCCAGCAGCCAAGGTGGGCTAGCGGGAGACGAGCAGTACTTC,TRBD2,TRBJ2-7,15,TRBV3-1,many
CSAGDLMRTGGNTGELFF,TGCAGTGCTGGAGACCTTATGAGGACAGGGGGAAACACCGGGGAGCTGTTTTTT,TRBD1,TRBJ2-2,18,TRBV20-1,NA
CASSFGISVDSYEQYF,TGTGCCAGCAGCTTTGGCATCAGCGTCGATTCCTACGAGCAGTACTTC,NA,TRBJ2-7,16,TRBV7-9,NA
CASSSLAGTGGTDTQYF,TGTGCCAGCAGCTCATTGGCCGGGACAGGGGGCACAGATACGCAGTATTTT,TRBD1,TRBJ2-3,17,TRBV7-9,NA
CASSLDRSTYNEQFF,TGTGCCAGCAGCTTGGACAGATCCACCTACAATGAGCAGTTCTTC,NA,TRBJ2-1,15,TRBV5-5,few
CASSEYRDETQYF,TGTGCCAGCAGTGAATACAGGGATGAGACCCAGTACTTC,NA,TRBJ2-5,13,TRBV25-1,many
CSAPGTGEVYEQYF,TGCAGTGCTCCAGGGACAGGGGAGGTCTACGAGCAGTACTTC,TRBD1,TRBJ2-7,14,TRBV20-1,once
CASSLQGPPNEKLFF,TGCGCCAGCAGCTTACAGGGTCCTCCGAATGAAAAACTGTTTTTT,NA,TRBJ1-4,15,TRBV5-1,NA
CAGSLVQWTGELFF,TGTGCCGGCAGCTTAGTCCAGTGGACCGGGGAGCTGTTTTTT,NA,TRBJ2-2,14,TRBV7-2,few
CASSQSGNSPLHF,TGCGCCAGCAGCCAGAGCGGGAATTCACCCCTCCACTTT,NA,TRBJ1-6,13,TRBV4-1,NA
CASRSNEKLFF,TGTGCCAGCAGGTCCAATGAAAAACTGTTTTTT,NA,TRBJ1-4,11,TRBV27,NA
CSATRLAGGSNNEQFF,TGCAGTGCTACCCGTCTAGCGGGGGGCTCCAACAATGAGCAGTTCTTC,TRBD2,TRBJ2-1,16,TRBV20-1,few
CATSSTAGGYEQYF,TGTGCCACCAGTAGTACAGCGGGAGGGTACGAGCAGTACTTC,TRBD2,TRBJ2-7,14,TRBV24-1,NA
CASSLASPNQETQYF,TGCGCCAGCAGCTTGGCTTCCCCCAACCAAGAGACCCAGTACTTC,NA,TRBJ2-5,15,TRBV5-1,few
CASSPSIAAYNEQFF,TGTGCCAGCAGCCCCTCTATCGCCGCCTACAATGAGCAGTTCTTC,NA,TRBJ2-1,15,TRBV11-2,NA
CSARDGGKNIQYF,TGCAGTGCTAGAGATGGCGGCAAAAACATTCAGTACTTC,NA,TRBJ2-4,13,TRBV20-1,NA
CASSYLWAPDYGYTF,TGTGCCAGCAGCTACCTATGGGCACCCGACTATGGCTACACCTTC,NA,TRBJ1-2,15,TRBV6-2/TRBV6-3,NA
CASSVGGGNQPQHF,TGCGCCAGCAGCGTGGGGGGGGGCAATCAGCCCCAGCATTTT,NA,TRBJ1-5,14,TRBV5-1,NA
CASSLGSRDTQYF,TGTGCCAGCAGCCTCGGGTCTCGGGATACGCAGTATTTT,NA,TRBJ2-3,13,TRBV5-6,NA
CASSPRFTGNTIYF,TGTGCCAGCAGCCCCCGCTTTACTGGAAACACCATATATTTT,NA,TRBJ1-3,14,TRBV12-3/TRBV12-4,NA
CSASASYEQYF,TGCAGTGCTAGCGCCTCCTACGAGCAGTACTTC,NA,TRBJ2-7,11,TRBV20-1,few
CASSLGQGRGPQHF,TGTGCCAGCAGCTTAGGACAGGGACGGGGACCCCAGCATTTT,TRBD1,TRBJ1-5,14,TRBV7-8,once
CASSLLPDPNEKLFF,TGTGCCAGCAGTTTACTCCCGGATCCTAATGAAAAACTGTTTTTT,NA,TRBJ1-4,15,TRBV12-3/TRBV12-4,NA
CASSFRGTSGAFYSPDTQYF,TGTGCCAGCAGCTTCAGGGGGACTAGCGGGGCCTTTTATTCACCAGATACGCAGTATTTT,TRBD2,TRBJ2-3,20,TRBV7-2,NA
CASSLGLQETQYF,TGTGCCAGCAGCCTAGGACTCCAAGAGACCCAGTACTTC,NA,TRBJ2-5,13,TRBV5-1,many
CASTEGQWNGYTF,TGTGCCAGCACCGAGGGACAATGGAATGGCTACACCTTC,NA,TRBJ1-2,13,TRBV7-9,few
CASRGPGTSGKFYEQYF,TGTGCCAGCAGGGGACCCGGGACTAGCGGAAAATTCTACGAGCAGTACTTC,TRBD2,TRBJ2-7,17,TRBV6-2/TRBV6-3,NA
CSVQPLDRTQYF,TGCAGCGTACAACCACTGGACAGGACCCAGTACTTC,NA,TRBJ2-5,12,TRBV29-1,NA
CASSYDQAAITEAFF,TGTGCCAGCAGTTACGACCAGGCGGCGATCACTGAAGCTTTCTTT,NA,TRBJ1-1,15,TRBV6-2/TRBV6-3,NA
CAIRTSGRNEQFF,TGTGCCATCAGGACTAGCGGGAGGAATGAGCAGTTCTTT,TRBD2,TRBJ2-1,13,TRBV10-3,NA
CASSLYTGDYGYTF,TGTGCCAGCTCACTCTATACAGGGGACTATGGCTACACCTTC,TRBD1,TRBJ1-2,14,TRBV18,NA
CASSVGGREDEKLFF,TGTGCCAGCAGCGTAGGTGGTAGGGAAGATGAAAAACTGTTTTTT,NA,TRBJ1-4,15,TRBV9,NA
CASSLAAAASTDTQYF,TGTGCCAGCAGCTTAGCAGCAGCGGCAAGCACAGATACGCAGTATTTT,NA,TRBJ2-3,16,TRBV7-9,once
CASVVLGAFF,TGTGCCAGCGTGGTTTTAGGAGCTTTCTTT,NA,TRBJ1-1,10,TRBV2,NA
CASSQEQGAGNQPQHF,TGCGCCAGCAGCCAAGAACAGGGGGCTGGCAATCAGCCCCAGCATTTT,TRBD1,TRBJ1-5,16,TRBV4-1,NA
CASSSTGSQPQHF,TGCGCCAGCAGCTCGACAGGATCTCAGCCCCAGCATTTT,NA,TRBJ1-5,13,TRBV5-1,NA
CASLPAGGDTDTQYF,TGTGCCTCCCTCCCGGCAGGGGGGGACACAGATACGCAGTATTTT,NA,TRBJ2-3,15,TRBV12-3/TRBV12-4,NA
CAISESGRGQFSGDNEQYF,TGTGCCATCAGTGAGTCGGGCAGGGGGCAGTTCTCGGGTGACAATGAGCAGTACTTC,TRBD1,TRBJ2-7,19,TRBV10-3,NA
CASSEPGYNEQFF,TGTGCCAGCAGCGAACCGGGGTACAATGAGCAGTTCTTC,NA,TRBJ2-1,13,TRBV7-2,few
CSVDEDGYTF,TGCAGCGTTGATGAGGATGGCTACACCTTC,NA,TRBJ1-2,10,TRBV29-1,many
CSVEDSRAMQYF,TGCAGCGTTGAAGATAGCAGGGCAATGCAGTATTTT,NA,TRBJ2-3,12,TRBV29-1,few
CSARGLLAGPYEQYF,TGCAGTGCTAGAGGGCTACTAGCGGGACCCTACGAGCAGTACTTC,TRBD2,TRBJ2-7,15,TRBV20-1,few
CAGATGGYRNEQFF,TGTGCCGGAGCTACGGGAGGGTATCGCAATGAGCAGTTCTTC,TRBD2,TRBJ2-1,14,TRBV6-5,few
CASSKTGQSYNEQFF,TGTGCCAGCAGCAAAACAGGGCAGTCCTACAATGAGCAGTTCTTC,NA,TRBJ2-1,15,TRBV7-2,NA
CASSQDAGEETQYF,TGTGCCAGCAGCCAAGATGCAGGAGAAGAGACCCAGTACTTC,NA,TRBJ2-5,14,TRBV3-1,NA
CASSYNRDSRTQYF,TGTGCCAGCAGCTATAACCGGGACTCTCGCACGCAGTATTTT,NA,TRBJ2-3,14,TRBV12-3/TRBV12-4,few
CASSLTGTSRSQYF,TGTGCCAGCAGCCTAACCGGGACTAGTAGATCGCAGTATTTT,TRBD2,TRBJ2-3,14,TRBV2,NA